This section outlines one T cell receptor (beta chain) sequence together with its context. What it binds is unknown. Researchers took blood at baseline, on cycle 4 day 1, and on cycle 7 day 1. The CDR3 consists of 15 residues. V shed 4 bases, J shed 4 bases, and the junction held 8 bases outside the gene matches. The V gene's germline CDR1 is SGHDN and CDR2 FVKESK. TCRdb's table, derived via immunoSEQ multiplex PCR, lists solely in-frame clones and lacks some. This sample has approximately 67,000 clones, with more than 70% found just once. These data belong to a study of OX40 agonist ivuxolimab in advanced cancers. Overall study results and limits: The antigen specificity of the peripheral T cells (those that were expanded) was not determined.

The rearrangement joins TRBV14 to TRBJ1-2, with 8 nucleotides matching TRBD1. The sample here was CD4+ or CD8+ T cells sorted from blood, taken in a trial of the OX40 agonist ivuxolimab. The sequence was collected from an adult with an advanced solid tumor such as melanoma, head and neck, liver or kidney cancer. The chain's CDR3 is CASSPSVTGGYGYTF. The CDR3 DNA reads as TGTGCCAGCAGCCCATCCGTAACAGGGGGCTATGGCTACACCTTC.